The entry that follows covers one T cell receptor (beta chain) sequence. V was cut by 7 bases and J by 9 bases, with 21 bases left in between. Germline V gene lookup returns CDR1 SNHLY and CDR2 FYNNEI. CDR3 length equals 14 residues. This sample was taken from a study of blood T cell repertoires in COVID-19. On the study more broadly: Collection of acute and convalescent COVID-19 samples took place in the United States, Italy and Spain.

Individuals drawn from around 24 US areas were roughly 18 to 95 years old. Within 2 weeks of study entry, exposed participants had contacted a PCR-confirmed or clinician-diagnosed COVID-19 case. In the authors' methods: Amplification with reference gene primers provided the estimates of nucleated cell counts. Produced via immunoSEQ multiplex PCR; TCRdb's table is partial and in-frame only. Clonal size and the V and J genes are those of that table, whereas D and trimming came from the DNA. Of 350,000 to 450,000 clones listed, just over 90% are singletons. The chain recombines TRBV2 with TRBJ1-2; perhaps TRBD1 as D (5 bases). This clonotype was obtained from a middle-aged woman who had been exposed to COVID-19. The specimen sequenced was PBMCs or T cells enriched from blood (not recorded which). CDR3 sequence (DNA): TGTGCCAGCATTGTAGACAGAGCCCAGAGGAGCTACACCTTC. Encoded protein: CASIVDRAQRSYTF. The full variable domain, with the rest looked up from reference TRBV2 and TRBJ1-2, is EPEVTQTPSHQVTQMGQEVILRCVPISNHLYFYWYRQILGQKVEFLVSFYNNEISEKSEIFDDQFSVERPDGSNFTLKIRSTKLEDSAMYFCASIVDRAQRSYTFGSGTRLTVV.